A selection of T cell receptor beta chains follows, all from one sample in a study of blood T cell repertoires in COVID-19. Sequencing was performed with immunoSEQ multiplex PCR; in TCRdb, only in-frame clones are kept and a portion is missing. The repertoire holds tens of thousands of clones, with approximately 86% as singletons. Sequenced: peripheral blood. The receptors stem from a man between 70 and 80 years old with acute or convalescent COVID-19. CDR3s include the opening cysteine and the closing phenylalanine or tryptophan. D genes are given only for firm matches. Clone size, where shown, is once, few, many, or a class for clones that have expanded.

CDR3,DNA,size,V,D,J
CAWSPGTSGGLSSYNEQFF,TGTGCCTGGAGTCCAGGGACTAGCGGGGGGCTAAGCTCCTACAATGAGCAGTTCTTC,-,TRBV30,TRBD2,TRBJ2-1
CASSQGYGYGYTF,TGTGCCAGCAGTCAGGGTTACGGCTATGGCTACACCTTC,-,TRBV12-3/TRBV12-4,-,TRBJ1-2
CSALDVAGGGYTF,TGCAGCGCCCTGGACGTTGCCGGGGGGGGCTACACCTTC,-,TRBV29-1,-,TRBJ1-2
CASSAHGTSVWADTQYF,TGTGCCAGCAGCGCCCACGGGACTAGCGTCTGGGCAGATACGCAGTATTTT,-,TRBV9,TRBD2,TRBJ2-3
CASSSPRGTSQDTQYF,TGTGCCAGCAGCTCTCCTAGGGGAACTTCCCAAGATACGCAGTATTTT,once,TRBV3-1/TRBV3-2,-,TRBJ2-3
CASSLDRGDRNF,TGTGCCAGCAGCTTAGACAGGGGGGATAGGAACTTC,-,TRBV11-3,-,TRBJ2-7
CATSDSISGNTIYF,TGTGCCACCTCAGACAGCATCTCTGGAAACACCATATATTTT,-,TRBV25-1,-,TRBJ1-3
CASSVAEETQYF,TGTGCCAGCAGCGTAGCGGAAGAGACCCAGTACTTC,-,TRBV2,-,TRBJ2-5
CASSLDRPSTDTQYF,TGCGCCAGCAGCTTAGACAGGCCCTCCACAGATACGCAGTATTTT,-,TRBV5-1,-,TRBJ2-3
CAISFRGDEQYF,TGTGCCATCAGCTTCAGGGGCGACGAGCAGTACTTC,-,TRBV10-3,-,TRBJ2-7
CASSWAGDIGTGELFF,TGTGCCAGCAGCTGGGCAGGGGATATAGGCACCGGGGAGCTGTTTTTT,-,TRBV7-9,-,TRBJ2-2
CASSSRDRGSYEQYF,TGCGCCAGCAGCTCGCGGGACAGGGGATCCTACGAGCAGTACTTC,-,TRBV5-1,TRBD1,TRBJ2-7
CASSRTGLNSPLHF,TGTGCCAGCAGTCGTACAGGGCTAAATTCACCCCTCCACTTT,-,TRBV7-9,-,TRBJ1-6
CASSQRATSYNEQFF,TGTGCCAGCAGCCAAAGGGCCACTAGCTACAATGAGCAGTTCTTC,-,TRBV3-1/TRBV3-2,-,TRBJ2-1
CASSIQGRDNEQFF,TGCGCCAGCAGCATACAGGGGAGAGACAATGAGCAGTTCTTC,few,TRBV5-1,TRBD1,TRBJ2-1
CSVVGAGSGYEQYF,TGCAGCGTTGTTGGAGCAGGTAGCGGCTACGAGCAGTACTTC,-,TRBV29-1,-,TRBJ2-7
CASNTGQETQYF,TGTGCCAGCAATACAGGGCAAGAGACCCAGTACTTC,-,TRBV6-6,-,TRBJ2-5
CSVEHSVPYGYTF,TGCAGCGTTGAACACTCCGTCCCCTATGGCTACACCTTC,-,TRBV29-1,-,TRBJ1-2
CASSIGTGTNYGYTF,TGTGCCAGTAGTATAGGTACAGGGACGAACTATGGCTACACCTTC,-,TRBV19,-,TRBJ1-2
CASSRQGTLGELFF,TGTGCCAGCAGTAGGCAGGGGACCCTCGGGGAGCTGTTTTTT,-,TRBV2,-,TRBJ2-2
CRGTHGDTQYF,TGCAGAGGGACTCACGGAGATACGCAGTATTTT,once,TRBV20-1,-,TRBJ2-3
CASSSGAREAFF,TGTGCCAGCAGCTCTGGGGCGCGTGAAGCTTTCTTT,-,TRBV7-6,-,TRBJ1-1
CASSLHPGAPLHF,TGTGCCAGCAGTTTACACCCGGGGGCACCCCTCCACTTT,-,TRBV28,-,TRBJ1-6
CAISGQGSGEQYF,TGTGCCATCAGCGGACAGGGGTCGGGTGAGCAGTACTTC,-,TRBV10-3,TRBD1,TRBJ2-7
CASSQGASGGGFNEQFF,TGCGCCAGCAGCCAAGGGGCTAGCGGGGGGGGTTTTAATGAGCAGTTCTTC,-,TRBV4-1,TRBD2,TRBJ2-1
CASSQGRVGSGELFF,TGTGCCAGCAGCCAGGGCAGGGTTGGCTCCGGGGAGCTGTTTTTT,-,TRBV11-2,-,TRBJ2-2